This TCR beta chain originates from a study of blood T cells in healthy people across ages. Study-wide findings and caveats: CMV status of donors was unknown, possibly confounding expanded clonotype changes.

This clonotype was seen a few times. The antigen is unknown. With 8 bases removed from V and 5 bases from J, the gap between germline ends came to 12 bases. This CDR3 comprises 13 residues. For the second PCR, which ran for roughly 7 to 11 cycles, a sample-barcoded 5' primer and a J-beta primer mix were used. All samples gave at least 3 million CDR3-containing paired-end reads. MiXCR, applied by TCRdb to the 5' RACE reads, yields one record per CDR3 protein. The table records hundreds of thousands of distinct CDR3 sequences, around 50% of them present only once. Caucasian individuals from Russia who were healthy and aged roughly 6 to 90 acted as donors. Every donor gave roughly 9.6 milliliters of peripheral blood.

This clonotype was sampled from a man aged 35-49 years in good health. The specimen sequenced was blood. The gene calls are TRBV12-3 or TRBV12-4 and TRBJ2-2; D ambiguous. The CDR3 DNA follows: TGTGCCAGCTCTTCAGTTCGGACCGGGGAGCTGTTTTTT. Encoded protein: CASSSVRTGELFF.